This T cell receptor (beta chain) was identified during a study of shared clonotypes between healthy human individuals. CD45RO-negative CD8 cells positively selected for CCR7 made up the naive population, which excluded terminally differentiated effector memory CD45RA+ cells. CDR3 size: 12 residues. Germline lookup yields CDR1 GTSNPN and CDR2 SVGIG (reference sequence). Trimming cost V 1 base and J 12 bases, with 10 bases left between them. Profiled with immunoSEQ multiplex PCR; TCRdb holds only in-frame clones, not every one. The sample holds about 1,800,000 clones; roughly 95% are singletons and the top ten take 1.2%.

Input material: naive CD8+ T cells sorted from blood. The receptor was isolated from a young man in good health. The chain employs TRBV30 and TRBJ1-6, with D possibly matching TRBD1 (5 bases). The CDR3 protein is CAWSAGLGPLHF. The CDR3 nucleotides are TGTGCCTGGAGTGCAGGGTTGGGACCCCTCCACTTT.